Listed below are T cell receptor beta chains from one sample, sequenced in a study of human T cells and chemical hapten exposure. Each CDR3 protein is one row after TCRdb ran MiXCR on the 5' RACE reads. This sample has approximately 140,000 distinct CDR3 sequences, with approximately 4% found just once. Receptors originate from a female donor in good health. The CDR3 runs from the conserved cysteine through the conserved F or W. The order of the fields is J gene, clone size, V gene, D gene, CDR3 protein, CDR3 DNA. The D gene is left open where the match is weak. The listing skips clone size in some rows; elsewhere it reads once, few, many or a size class.

j_call: TRBJ2-5; clone_size: many; v_call: TRBV20-1; d_call: TRBD2; cdr3_aa: CSALTSGEQETQYF; cdr3_nt: TGCAGTGCACTGACTAGCGGAGAGCAAGAGACCCAGTACTTC
j_call: TRBJ1-2; clone_size: many; v_call: TRBV3-1; d_call: -; cdr3_aa: CASSQGRDNYGYTF; cdr3_nt: TGTGCCAGCAGCCAAGGTCGTGACAACTATGGCTACACCTTC
j_call: TRBJ1-1; clone_size: many; v_call: TRBV20-1; d_call: -; cdr3_aa: CSAKGNTEAFF; cdr3_nt: TGCAGTGCTAAGGGGAACACTGAAGCTTTCTTT
j_call: TRBJ2-5; clone_size: many; v_call: TRBV6-6; d_call: TRBD1; cdr3_aa: CASSRDRVQETQYF; cdr3_nt: TGTGCCAGCAGTCGGGACAGAGTACAAGAGACCCAGTACTTC
j_call: TRBJ2-1; clone_size: many; v_call: TRBV20-1; d_call: -; cdr3_aa: CSAQGPSISYNEQFF; cdr3_nt: TGCAGTGCCCAGGGACCATCAATCTCCTACAATGAGCAGTTCTTC
j_call: TRBJ2-6; clone_size: many; v_call: TRBV6-5; d_call: -; cdr3_aa: CASSYGWGAGANVLTF; cdr3_nt: TGTGCCAGCAGTTACGGTTGGGGAGCTGGGGCCAACGTCCTGACTTTC
j_call: TRBJ2-1; clone_size: -; v_call: TRBV19; d_call: TRBD2; cdr3_aa: CASRGAGVSYNEQFF; cdr3_nt: TGTGCCAGTAGGGGAGCGGGGGTGTCCTACAATGAGCAGTTCTTC
j_call: TRBJ2-1; clone_size: few; v_call: TRBV20-1; d_call: TRBD2; cdr3_aa: CSASLMGLAGGLSYNEQFF; cdr3_nt: TGCAGTGCTAGCCTCATGGGACTAGCGGGGGGTTTATCCTACAATGAGCAGTTCTTC
j_call: TRBJ1-1; clone_size: few; v_call: TRBV3-1; d_call: -; cdr3_aa: CASSQPPVLEAFF; cdr3_nt: TGTGCCAGCAGCCAGCCCCCGGTGTTGGAAGCTTTCTTT
j_call: TRBJ2-7; clone_size: -; v_call: TRBV5-6; d_call: -; cdr3_aa: CASSFGLNEQYF; cdr3_nt: TGTGCCAGCAGCTTCGGATTGAACGAGCAGTACTTC
j_call: TRBJ2-4; clone_size: -; v_call: TRBV30; d_call: TRBD2; cdr3_aa: CAWNPVRAGGSAKNIQYF; cdr3_nt: TGTGCCTGGAACCCTGTGCGAGCGGGGGGGTCCGCCAAAAACATTCAGTACTTC
j_call: TRBJ2-5; clone_size: many; v_call: TRBV7-9; d_call: TRBD2; cdr3_aa: CASSLPSGGFETQYF; cdr3_nt: TGTGCCAGCAGCCTACCTAGCGGGGGGTTCGAGACCCAGTACTTC
j_call: TRBJ2-3; clone_size: many; v_call: TRBV7-9; d_call: -; cdr3_aa: CASSLQGADTQYF; cdr3_nt: TGTGCCAGCAGCCTACAGGGCGCAGATACGCAGTATTTT
j_call: TRBJ2-1; clone_size: -; v_call: TRBV19; d_call: -; cdr3_aa: CASSIPHAGQPEQFF; cdr3_nt: TGTGCCAGTAGTATTCCGCACGCGGGACAACCTGAGCAGTTCTTC
j_call: TRBJ2-3; clone_size: many; v_call: TRBV10-3; d_call: -; cdr3_aa: CAISEADTQYF; cdr3_nt: TGTGCCATCAGCGAAGCGGATACGCAGTATTTT
j_call: TRBJ1-1; clone_size: many; v_call: TRBV3-1; d_call: -; cdr3_aa: CASSSGGAEAFF; cdr3_nt: TGTGCCAGCAGCTCGGGGGGGGCTGAAGCTTTCTTT
j_call: TRBJ2-6; clone_size: many; v_call: TRBV5-5; d_call: TRBD1; cdr3_aa: CASSQGTGYSGANVLTF; cdr3_nt: TGTGCCAGCAGCCAAGGGACAGGATACTCTGGGGCCAACGTCCTGACTTTC
j_call: TRBJ1-1; clone_size: few; v_call: TRBV12-3/TRBV12-4; d_call: TRBD1; cdr3_aa: CASSPGTAYEAFF; cdr3_nt: TGTGCCAGCAGCCCAGGGACAGCGTATGAAGCTTTCTTT
j_call: TRBJ1-6; clone_size: many; v_call: TRBV12-3/TRBV12-4; d_call: -; cdr3_aa: CASLAQLNSPLHF; cdr3_nt: TGTGCCAGTCTGGCGCAGTTGAATTCACCCCTCCACTTT
j_call: TRBJ1-2; clone_size: many; v_call: TRBV7-9; d_call: TRBD1; cdr3_aa: CASSTRDRGSIRGYTF; cdr3_nt: TGTGCCAGCAGCACCCGGGACAGGGGGTCTATCAGGGGCTACACCTTC
j_call: TRBJ2-3; clone_size: many; v_call: TRBV10-3; d_call: -; cdr3_aa: CAISESSDTDTQYF; cdr3_nt: TGTGCCATCAGTGAGTCTTCTGACACAGATACGCAGTATTTT
j_call: TRBJ2-3; clone_size: many; v_call: TRBV5-6; d_call: TRBD2; cdr3_aa: CASSLTSGGTDTQYF; cdr3_nt: TGTGCCAGCAGCTTGACTAGCGGGGGCACAGATACGCAGTATTTT
j_call: TRBJ2-7; clone_size: many; v_call: TRBV18; d_call: TRBD1; cdr3_aa: CASSPRGQGYYEQYF; cdr3_nt: TGTGCCAGCTCACCAAGGGGACAGGGTTACTACGAGCAGTACTTC
j_call: TRBJ2-3; clone_size: many; v_call: TRBV7-2; d_call: TRBD2; cdr3_aa: CASSSAASGGAGRDTQYF; cdr3_nt: TGTGCCAGCAGCTCTGCTGCTAGCGGGGGGGCAGGACGAGATACGCAGTATTTT
j_call: TRBJ1-1; clone_size: many; v_call: TRBV5-1; d_call: TRBD1; cdr3_aa: CASSREGQEDTEAFF; cdr3_nt: TGCGCCAGCAGCCGAGAGGGACAGGAGGACACTGAAGCTTTCTTT
j_call: TRBJ2-3; clone_size: -; v_call: TRBV7-7; d_call: -; cdr3_aa: CASSLATEGTQYF; cdr3_nt: TGTGCTAGCAGCTTAGCCACGGAGGGTACGCAGTATTTT
j_call: TRBJ1-6; clone_size: many; v_call: TRBV9; d_call: -; cdr3_aa: CASSVVAGNNSPLHF; cdr3_nt: TGTGCCAGCAGCGTAGTAGCAGGGAATAATTCACCCCTCCACTTT
j_call: TRBJ1-1; clone_size: many; v_call: TRBV11-2; d_call: -; cdr3_aa: CASSLGVPEDSDVSF; cdr3_nt: TGTGCCAGCAGCTTAGGGGTCCCCGAGGACTCCGACGTTAGCTTT
j_call: TRBJ2-6; clone_size: many; v_call: TRBV3-1; d_call: -; cdr3_aa: CASTFTRGTGANVLTF; cdr3_nt: TGTGCCAGCACCTTCACACGCGGGACTGGGGCCAACGTCCTGACTTTC
j_call: TRBJ2-3; clone_size: many; v_call: TRBV20-1; d_call: TRBD1; cdr3_aa: CSAGGSTGAEYTDTQYF; cdr3_nt: TGCAGTGCTGGGGGATCTACAGGGGCCGAATACACAGATACGCAGTATTTT